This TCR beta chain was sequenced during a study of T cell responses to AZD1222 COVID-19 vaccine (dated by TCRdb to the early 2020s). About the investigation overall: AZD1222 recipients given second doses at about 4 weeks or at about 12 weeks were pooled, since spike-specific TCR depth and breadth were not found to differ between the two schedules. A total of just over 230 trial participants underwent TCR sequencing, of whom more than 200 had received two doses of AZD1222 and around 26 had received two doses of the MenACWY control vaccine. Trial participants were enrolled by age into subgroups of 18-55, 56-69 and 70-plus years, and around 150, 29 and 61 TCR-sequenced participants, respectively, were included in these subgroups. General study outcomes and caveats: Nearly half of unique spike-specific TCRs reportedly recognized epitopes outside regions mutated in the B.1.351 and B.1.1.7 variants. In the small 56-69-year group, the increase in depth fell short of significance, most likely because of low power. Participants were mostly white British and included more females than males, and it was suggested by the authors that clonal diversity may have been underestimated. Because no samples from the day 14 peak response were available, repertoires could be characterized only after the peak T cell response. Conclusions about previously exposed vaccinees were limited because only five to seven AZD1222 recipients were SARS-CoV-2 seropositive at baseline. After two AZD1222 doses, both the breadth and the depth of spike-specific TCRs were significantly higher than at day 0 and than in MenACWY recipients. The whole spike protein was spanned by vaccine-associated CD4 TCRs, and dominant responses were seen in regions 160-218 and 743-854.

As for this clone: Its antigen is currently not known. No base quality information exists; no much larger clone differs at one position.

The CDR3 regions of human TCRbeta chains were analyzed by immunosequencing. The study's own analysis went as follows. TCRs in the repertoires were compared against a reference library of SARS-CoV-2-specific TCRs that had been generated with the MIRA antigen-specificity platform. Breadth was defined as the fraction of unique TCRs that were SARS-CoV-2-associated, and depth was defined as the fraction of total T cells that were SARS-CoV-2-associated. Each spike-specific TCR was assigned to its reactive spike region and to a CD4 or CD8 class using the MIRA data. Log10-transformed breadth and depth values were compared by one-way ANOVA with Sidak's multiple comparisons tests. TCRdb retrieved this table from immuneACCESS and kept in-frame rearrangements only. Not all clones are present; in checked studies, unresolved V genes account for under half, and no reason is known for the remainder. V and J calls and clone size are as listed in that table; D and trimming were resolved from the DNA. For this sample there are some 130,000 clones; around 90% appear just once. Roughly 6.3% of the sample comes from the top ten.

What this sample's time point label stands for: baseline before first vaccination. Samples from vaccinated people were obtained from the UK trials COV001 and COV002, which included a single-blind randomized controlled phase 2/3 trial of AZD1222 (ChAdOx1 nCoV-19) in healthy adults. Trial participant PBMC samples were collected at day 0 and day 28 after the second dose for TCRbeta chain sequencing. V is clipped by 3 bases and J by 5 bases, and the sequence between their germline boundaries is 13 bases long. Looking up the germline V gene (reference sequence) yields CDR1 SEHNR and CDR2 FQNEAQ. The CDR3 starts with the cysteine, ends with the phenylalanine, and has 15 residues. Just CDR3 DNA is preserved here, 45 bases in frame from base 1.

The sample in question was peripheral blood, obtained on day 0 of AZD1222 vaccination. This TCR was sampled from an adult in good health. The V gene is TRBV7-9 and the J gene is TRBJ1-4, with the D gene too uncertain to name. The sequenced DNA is TGTGCCAGCAGCTTGTTAGTTGAGGAAAATGAAAAACTGTTTTTT. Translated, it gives CASSLLVEENEKLFF.